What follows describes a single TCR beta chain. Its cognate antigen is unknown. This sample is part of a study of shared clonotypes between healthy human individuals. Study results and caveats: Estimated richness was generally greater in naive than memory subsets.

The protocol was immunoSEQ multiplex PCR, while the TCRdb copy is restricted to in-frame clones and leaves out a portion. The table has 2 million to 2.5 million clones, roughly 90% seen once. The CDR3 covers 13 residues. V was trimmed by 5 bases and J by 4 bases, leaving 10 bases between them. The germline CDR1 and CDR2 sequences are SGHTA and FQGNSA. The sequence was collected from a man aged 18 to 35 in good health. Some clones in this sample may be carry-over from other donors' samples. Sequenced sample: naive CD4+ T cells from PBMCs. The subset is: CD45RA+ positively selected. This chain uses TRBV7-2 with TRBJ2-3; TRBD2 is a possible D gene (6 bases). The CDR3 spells CASSAGGADTQYF. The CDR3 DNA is TGTGCCAGCAGCGCCGGAGGGGCAGATACGCAGTATTTT.